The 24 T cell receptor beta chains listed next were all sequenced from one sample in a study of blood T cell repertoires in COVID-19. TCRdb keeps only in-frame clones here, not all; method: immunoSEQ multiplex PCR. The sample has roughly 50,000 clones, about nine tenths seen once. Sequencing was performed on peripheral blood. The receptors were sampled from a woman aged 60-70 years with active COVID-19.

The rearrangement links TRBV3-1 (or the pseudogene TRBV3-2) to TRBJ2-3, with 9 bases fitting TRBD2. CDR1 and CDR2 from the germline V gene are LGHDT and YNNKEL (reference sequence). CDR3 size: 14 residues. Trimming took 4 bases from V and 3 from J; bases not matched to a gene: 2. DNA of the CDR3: TGTGCCAGCAGCCTTGGACTAGCGACAGATACGCAGTATTTT. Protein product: CASSLGLATDTQYF.

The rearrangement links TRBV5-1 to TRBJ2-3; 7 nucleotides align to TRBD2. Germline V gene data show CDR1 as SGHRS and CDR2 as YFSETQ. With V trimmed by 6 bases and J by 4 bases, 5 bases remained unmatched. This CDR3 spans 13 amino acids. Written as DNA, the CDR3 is TGCGCCAGCATGCGGGGGAGGGCAGATACGCAGTATTTT. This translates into CASMRGRADTQYF.

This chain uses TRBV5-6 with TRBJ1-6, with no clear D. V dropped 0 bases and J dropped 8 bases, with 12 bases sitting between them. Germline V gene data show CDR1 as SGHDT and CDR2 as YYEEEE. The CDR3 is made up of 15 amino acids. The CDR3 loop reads CASSLDGYSHSPLHF. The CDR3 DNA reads TGTGCCAGCAGCTTGGACGGGTATAGTCATTCACCCCTCCACTTT.

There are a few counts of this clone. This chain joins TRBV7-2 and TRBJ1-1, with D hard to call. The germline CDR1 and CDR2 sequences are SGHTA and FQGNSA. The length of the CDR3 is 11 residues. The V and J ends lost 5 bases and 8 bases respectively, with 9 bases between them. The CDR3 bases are TGTGCCAGCAGCGGCTACAGCGAAGCTTTCTTT. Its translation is CASSGYSEAFF.

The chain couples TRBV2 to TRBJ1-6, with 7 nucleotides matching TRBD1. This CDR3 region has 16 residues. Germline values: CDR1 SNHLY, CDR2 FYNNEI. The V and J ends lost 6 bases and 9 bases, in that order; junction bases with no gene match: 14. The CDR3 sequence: CASSETGGRQGSPLHF. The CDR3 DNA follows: TGTGCCAGCAGCGAAACGGGAGGGCGACAGGGTTCACCCCTCCACTTT.

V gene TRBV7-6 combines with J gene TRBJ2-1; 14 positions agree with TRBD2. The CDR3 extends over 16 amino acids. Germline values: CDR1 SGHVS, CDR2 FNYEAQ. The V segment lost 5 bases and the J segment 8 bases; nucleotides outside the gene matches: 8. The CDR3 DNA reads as TGTGCCAGCAGCGTGCAGACTAGCGGGGGGGCCGATGAGCAGTTCTTC. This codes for CASSVQTSGGADEQFF. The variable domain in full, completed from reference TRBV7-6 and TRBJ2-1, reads GAGVSQSPRYKVTKRGQDVALRCDPISGHVSLYWYRQALGQGPEFLTYFNYEAQQDKSGLPNDRFSAERPEGSISTLTIQRTEQRDSAMYRCASSVQTSGGADEQFFGPGTRLTVL.

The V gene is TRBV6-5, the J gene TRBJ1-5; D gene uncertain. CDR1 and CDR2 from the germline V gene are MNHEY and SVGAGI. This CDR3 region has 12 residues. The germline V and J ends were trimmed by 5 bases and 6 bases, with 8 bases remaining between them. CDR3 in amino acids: CASSPPGQPQHF. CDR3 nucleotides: TGTGCCAGCAGTCCCCCGGGTCAGCCCCAGCATTTT.

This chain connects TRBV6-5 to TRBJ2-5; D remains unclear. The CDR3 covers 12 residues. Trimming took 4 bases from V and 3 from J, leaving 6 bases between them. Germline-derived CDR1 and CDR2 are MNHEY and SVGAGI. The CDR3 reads CASSSREETQYF. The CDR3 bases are TGTGCCAGCAGTTCTCGGGAAGAGACCCAGTACTTC.

The CDR3 sequence: CASSSDRGGNQPQHF. As DNA, the CDR3 is TGTGCCAGCAGCTCCGACAGGGGTGGCAATCAGCCCCAGCATTTT. This chain uses TRBV7-2 with TRBJ1-5; 8 nucleotides align to TRBD1. This CDR3 region has 15 residues. Germline V gene data show CDR1 as SGHTA and CDR2 as FQGNSA. Trimming removed 4 bases from V and 2 bases from J; junction bases left unmatched: 4.

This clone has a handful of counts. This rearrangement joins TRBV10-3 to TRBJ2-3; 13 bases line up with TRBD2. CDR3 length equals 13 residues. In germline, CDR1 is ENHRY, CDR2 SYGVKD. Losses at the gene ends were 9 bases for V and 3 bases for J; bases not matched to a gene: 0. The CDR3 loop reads CAMGLAGTDTQYF. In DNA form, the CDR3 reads TGTGCCATGGGACTAGCGGGGACAGATACGCAGTATTTT.

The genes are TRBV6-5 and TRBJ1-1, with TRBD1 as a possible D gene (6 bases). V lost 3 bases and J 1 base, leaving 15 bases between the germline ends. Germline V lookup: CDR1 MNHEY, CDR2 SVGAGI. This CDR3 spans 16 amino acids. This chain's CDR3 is CASSYFGGAPNTEAFF. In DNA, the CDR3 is TGTGCCAGCAGTTATTTTGGGGGCGCCCCGAACACTGAAGCTTTCTTT.

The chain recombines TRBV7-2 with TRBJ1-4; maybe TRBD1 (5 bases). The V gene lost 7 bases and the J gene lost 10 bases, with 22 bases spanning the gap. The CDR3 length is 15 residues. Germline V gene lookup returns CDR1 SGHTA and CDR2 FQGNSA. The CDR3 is CASTPTGGVGLKLFF. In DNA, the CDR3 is TGTGCCAGCACCCCTACGGGGGGGGTGGGTTTAAAACTGTTTTTT. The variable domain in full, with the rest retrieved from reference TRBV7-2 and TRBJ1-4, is GAGVSQSPSNKVTEKGKDVELRCDPISGHTALYWYRQSLGQGLEFLIYFQGNSAPDKSGLPSDRFSAERTGGSVSTLTIQRTQQEDSAVYLCASTPTGGVGLKLFFGSGTQLSVL.

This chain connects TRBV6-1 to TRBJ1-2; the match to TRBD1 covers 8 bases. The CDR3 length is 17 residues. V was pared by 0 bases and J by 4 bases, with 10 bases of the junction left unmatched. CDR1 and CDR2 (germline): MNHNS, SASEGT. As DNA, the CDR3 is TGTGCCAGCAGTGAAGCGATGTTCCCAGGGGGCACCTATGGCTACACCTTC. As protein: CASSEAMFPGGTYGYTF.

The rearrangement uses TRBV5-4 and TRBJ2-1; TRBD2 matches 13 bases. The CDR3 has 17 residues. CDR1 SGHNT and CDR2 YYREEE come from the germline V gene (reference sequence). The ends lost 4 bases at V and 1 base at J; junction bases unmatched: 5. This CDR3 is CASSRTSGGSSYNEQFF. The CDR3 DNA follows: TGTGCCAGCAGCAGGACTAGCGGGGGTTCATCCTACAATGAGCAGTTCTTC.

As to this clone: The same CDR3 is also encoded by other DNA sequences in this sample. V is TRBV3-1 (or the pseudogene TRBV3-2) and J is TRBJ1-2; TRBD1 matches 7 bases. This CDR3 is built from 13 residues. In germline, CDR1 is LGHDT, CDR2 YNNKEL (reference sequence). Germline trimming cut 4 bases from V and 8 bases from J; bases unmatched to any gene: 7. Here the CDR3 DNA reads TGTGCCAGCAGCCTAGGGGACAGAGAGGGCTACACCTTC. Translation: CASSLGDREGYTF.

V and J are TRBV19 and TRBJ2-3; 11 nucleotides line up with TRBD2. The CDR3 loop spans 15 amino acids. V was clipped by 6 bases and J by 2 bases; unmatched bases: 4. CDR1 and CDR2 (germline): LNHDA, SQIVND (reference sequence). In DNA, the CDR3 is TGTGCCAGTAGCTCTAGCGGGGGGAACACAGATACGCAGTATTTT. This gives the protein CASSSSGGNTDTQYF.

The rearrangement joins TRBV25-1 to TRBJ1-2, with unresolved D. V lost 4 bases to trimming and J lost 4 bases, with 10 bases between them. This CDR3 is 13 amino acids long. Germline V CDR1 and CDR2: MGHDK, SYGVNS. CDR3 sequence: CASSGGSLYGYTF. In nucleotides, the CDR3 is TGTGCCAGCAGTGGCGGGTCTCTCTATGGCTACACCTTC.

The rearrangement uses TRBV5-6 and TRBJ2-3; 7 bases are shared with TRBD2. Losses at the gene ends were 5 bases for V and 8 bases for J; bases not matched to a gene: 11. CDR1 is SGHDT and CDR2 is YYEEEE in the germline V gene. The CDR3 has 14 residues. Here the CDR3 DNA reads TGTGCCAGCAGGGCCGGGGGGAGACCAGCTACGCAGTATTTT. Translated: CASRAGGRPATQYF.

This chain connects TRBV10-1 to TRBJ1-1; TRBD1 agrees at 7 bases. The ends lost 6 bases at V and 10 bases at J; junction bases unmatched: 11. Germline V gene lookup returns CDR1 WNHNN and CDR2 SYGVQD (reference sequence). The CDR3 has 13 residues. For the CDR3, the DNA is TGCGCCAGCAGACCTACAGGGGTGGCCTCAGCTTTCTTT. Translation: CASRPTGVASAFF.

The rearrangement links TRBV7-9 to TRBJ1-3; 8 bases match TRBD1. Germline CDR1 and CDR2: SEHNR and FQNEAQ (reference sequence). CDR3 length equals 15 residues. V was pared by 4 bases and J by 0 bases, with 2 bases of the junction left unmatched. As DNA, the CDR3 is TGTGCCAGCAGCTCGGACAGGGCCTCTGGAAACACCATATATTTT. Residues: CASSSDRASGNTIYF.

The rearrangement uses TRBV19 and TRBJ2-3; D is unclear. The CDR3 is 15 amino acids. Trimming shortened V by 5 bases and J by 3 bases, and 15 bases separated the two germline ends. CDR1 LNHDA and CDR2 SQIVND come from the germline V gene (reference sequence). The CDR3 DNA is TGTGCCAGTAGTCGTACCAGCGTAGTAACAGATACGCAGTATTTT. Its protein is CASSRTSVVTDTQYF.

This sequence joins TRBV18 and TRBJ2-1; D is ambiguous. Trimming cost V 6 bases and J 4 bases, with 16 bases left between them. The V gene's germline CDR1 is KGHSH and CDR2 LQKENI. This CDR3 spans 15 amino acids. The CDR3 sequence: CASSSNRVPYNEQFF. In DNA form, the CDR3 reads TGTGCCAGCTCGTCAAACCGGGTTCCGTACAATGAGCAGTTCTTC.

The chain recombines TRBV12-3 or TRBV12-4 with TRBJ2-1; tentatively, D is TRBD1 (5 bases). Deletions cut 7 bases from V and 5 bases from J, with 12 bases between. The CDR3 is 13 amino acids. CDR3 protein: CASNRTPNNEQFF. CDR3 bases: TGTGCCAGCAACAGGACGCCGAACAATGAGCAGTTCTTC.

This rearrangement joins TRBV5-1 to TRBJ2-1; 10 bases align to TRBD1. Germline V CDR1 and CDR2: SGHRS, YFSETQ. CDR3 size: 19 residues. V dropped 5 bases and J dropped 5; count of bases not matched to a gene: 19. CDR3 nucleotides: TGCGCCAGCAGGCTGCGTGGCTCGGGACAGGGGAGTTCGGACAATGAGCAGTTCTTC. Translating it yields CASRLRGSGQGSSDNEQFF.